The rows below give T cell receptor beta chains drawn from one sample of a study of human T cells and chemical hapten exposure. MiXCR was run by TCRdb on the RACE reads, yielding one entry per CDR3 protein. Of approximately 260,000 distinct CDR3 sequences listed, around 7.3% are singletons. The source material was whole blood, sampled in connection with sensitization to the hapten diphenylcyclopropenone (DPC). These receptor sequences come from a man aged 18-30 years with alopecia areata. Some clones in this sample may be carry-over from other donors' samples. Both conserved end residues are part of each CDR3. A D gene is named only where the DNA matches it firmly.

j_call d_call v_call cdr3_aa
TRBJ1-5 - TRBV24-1 CATSDRKSGDQPQHF
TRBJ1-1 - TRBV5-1 CASSPPVRTEAFF
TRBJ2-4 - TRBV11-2 CASSPRNIQYF
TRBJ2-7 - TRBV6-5 CASSYRDRYEQYF
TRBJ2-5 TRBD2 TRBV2 CASSELGLAGQETQYF
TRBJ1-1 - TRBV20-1 CSARRSSKNTEAFF
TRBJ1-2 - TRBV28 CASNQQWNYGYTF
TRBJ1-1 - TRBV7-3 CASSSNRLQNTEAFF
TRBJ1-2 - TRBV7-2 CASSLVDRLYGYTF
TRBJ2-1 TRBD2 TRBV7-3 CASSSTTSGQFF
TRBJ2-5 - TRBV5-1 CASSLGSGETQYF
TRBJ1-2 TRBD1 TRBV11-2 CASSPGQTYGYTF
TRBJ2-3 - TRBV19 CASGLTAPLDTQYF
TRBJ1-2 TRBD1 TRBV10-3 CAISEETGSSYGYTF
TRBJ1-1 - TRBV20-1 CSGPVNTEAFF
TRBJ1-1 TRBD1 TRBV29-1 CSVENRDSGNTEAFF
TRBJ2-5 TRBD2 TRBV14 CASSQDQTSGEETQYF
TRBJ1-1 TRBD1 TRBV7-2 CASSLAGTGTTEAFF
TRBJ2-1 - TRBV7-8 CASSLGPGAGNEQFF
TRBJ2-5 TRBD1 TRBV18 CASSRSGTGWETQYF
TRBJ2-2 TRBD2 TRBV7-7 CASRPGLNTGELFF
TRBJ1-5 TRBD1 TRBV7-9 CASSLEGARNQPQHF
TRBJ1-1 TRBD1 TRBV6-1 CASGTRGRITEAFF
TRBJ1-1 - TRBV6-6 CASTKQGGSTEAFF
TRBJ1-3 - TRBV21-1 CASSPNFVLQMRLERGNTIYF
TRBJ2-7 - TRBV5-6 CASSLEWGNEQYF
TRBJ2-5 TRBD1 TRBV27 CASSSGTGFQETQYF
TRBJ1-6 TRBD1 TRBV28 CASHDRVVSPLHF
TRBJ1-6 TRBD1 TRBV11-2 CASSTGTGGVSLHF
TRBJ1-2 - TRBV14 CASSQDETAYGYTF
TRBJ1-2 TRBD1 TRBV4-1 CASSRENLGQGRRYGYTF
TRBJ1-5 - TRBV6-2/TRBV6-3 CASSYGGVGNQPQHF
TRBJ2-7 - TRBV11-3 CASSLAAAYEQYF
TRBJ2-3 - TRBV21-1 CASSTPGLAGVGDTQYF
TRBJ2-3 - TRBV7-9 CASSLFEGHNTDTQYF
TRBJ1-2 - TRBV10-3 CAISDVYGYTF
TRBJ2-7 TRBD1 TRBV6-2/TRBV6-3 CASISGTGMREQYF
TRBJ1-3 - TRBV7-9 CASSLQVGNTIYF
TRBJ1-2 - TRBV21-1 CASRLNRGSYGYTF
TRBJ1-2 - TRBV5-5 CASSPHTDLLYGYTF
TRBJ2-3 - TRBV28 CASTLGGRESTDTQYF
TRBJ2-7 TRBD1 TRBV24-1 CATSDYRGPEQYF
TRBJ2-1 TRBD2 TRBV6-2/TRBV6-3 CASRGTSGGFSSYNEQFF
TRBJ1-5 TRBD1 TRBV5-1 CASSLGPGQGTYNSNQPQHF
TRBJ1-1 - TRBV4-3 CASSQDQQDTEAFF
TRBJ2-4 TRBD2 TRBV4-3 CASSQDSRTSGRKNIQYF
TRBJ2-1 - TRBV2 CASYRAGAGNEQFF
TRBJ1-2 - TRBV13 CASSRGTRTYGYTF
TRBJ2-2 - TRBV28 CASSSPATLDTGELFF
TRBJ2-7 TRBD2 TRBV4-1 CASSQPGTKFSYEQYF
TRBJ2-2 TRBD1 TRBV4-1 CASSQGQENTGELFF
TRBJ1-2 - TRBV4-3 CASSQDRASLGFYGYTF
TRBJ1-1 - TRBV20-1 CSVNGQLNTEAFF
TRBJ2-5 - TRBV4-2 CASSQDRGSGTETQYF
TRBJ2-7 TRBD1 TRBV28 CASSLGTDYEQYF
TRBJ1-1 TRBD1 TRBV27 CASRKVGGRTEAFF
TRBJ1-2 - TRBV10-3 CAITGQPVYGYTF
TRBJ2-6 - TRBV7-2 CASSVDRSGANVLTF